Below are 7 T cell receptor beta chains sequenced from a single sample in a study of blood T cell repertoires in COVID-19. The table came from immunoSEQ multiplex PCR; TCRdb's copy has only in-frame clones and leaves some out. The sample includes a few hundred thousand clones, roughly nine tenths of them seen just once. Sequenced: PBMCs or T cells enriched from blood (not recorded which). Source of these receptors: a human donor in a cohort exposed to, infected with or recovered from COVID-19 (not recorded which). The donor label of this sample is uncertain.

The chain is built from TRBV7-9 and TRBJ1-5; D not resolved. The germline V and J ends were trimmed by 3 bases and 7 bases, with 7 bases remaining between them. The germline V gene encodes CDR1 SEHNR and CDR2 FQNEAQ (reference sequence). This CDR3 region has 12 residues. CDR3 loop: CASSLTNQPQHF. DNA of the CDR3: TGTGCCAGCAGCTTGACAAACCAGCCCCAGCATTTT.

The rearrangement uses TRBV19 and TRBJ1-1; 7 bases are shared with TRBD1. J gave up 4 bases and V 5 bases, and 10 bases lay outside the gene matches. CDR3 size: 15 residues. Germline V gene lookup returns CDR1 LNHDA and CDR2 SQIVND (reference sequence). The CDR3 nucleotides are TGTGCCAGTAGTGAACGACAGGGTTGGGGCACTGAAGCTTTCTTT. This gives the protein CASSERQGWGTEAFF.

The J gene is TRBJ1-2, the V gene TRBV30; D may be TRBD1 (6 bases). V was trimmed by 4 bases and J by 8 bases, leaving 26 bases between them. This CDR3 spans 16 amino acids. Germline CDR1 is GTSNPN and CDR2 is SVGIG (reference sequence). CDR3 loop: CAWKALPSQGSGGYTF. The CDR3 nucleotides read TGTGCCTGGAAAGCTCTCCCCTCGCAGGGGTCGGGAGGCTACACCTTC.

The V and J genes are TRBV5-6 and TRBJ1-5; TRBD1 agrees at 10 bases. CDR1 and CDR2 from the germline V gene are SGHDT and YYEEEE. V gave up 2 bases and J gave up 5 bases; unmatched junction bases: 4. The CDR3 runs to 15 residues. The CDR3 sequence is CASSLTGQGYQPQHF. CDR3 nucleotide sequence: TGTGCCAGCAGCTTAACGGGACAGGGGTATCAGCCCCAGCATTTT. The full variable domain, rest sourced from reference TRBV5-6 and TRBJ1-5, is DAGVTQSPTHLIKTRGQQVTLRCSPKSGHDTVSWYQQALGQGPQFIFQYYEEEERQRGNFPDRFSGHQFPNYSSELNVNALLLGDSALYLCASSLTGQGYQPQHFGDGTRLSIL.

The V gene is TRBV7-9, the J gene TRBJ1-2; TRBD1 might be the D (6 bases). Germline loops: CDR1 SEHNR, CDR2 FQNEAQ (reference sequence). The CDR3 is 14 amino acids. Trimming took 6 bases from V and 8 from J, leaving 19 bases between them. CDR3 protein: CASSQERGFGGYTF. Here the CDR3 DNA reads TGTGCCAGCAGTCAAGAAAGGGGGTTTGGCGGCTACACCTTC.

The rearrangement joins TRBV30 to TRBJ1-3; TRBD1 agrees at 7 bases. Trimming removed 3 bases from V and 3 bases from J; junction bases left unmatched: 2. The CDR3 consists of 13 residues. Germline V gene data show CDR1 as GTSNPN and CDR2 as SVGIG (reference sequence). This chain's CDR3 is CAWRTGNGNTIYF. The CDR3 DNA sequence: TGTGCCTGGAGGACAGGGAATGGAAACACCATATATTTT.

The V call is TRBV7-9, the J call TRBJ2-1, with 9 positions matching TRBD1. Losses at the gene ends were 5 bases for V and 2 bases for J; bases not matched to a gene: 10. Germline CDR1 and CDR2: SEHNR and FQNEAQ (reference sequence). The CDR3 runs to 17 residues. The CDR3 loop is CASSPPGTGHTYNEQFF. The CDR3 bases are TGTGCCAGCAGCCCGCCCGGGACAGGGCACACCTACAATGAGCAGTTCTTC.